This T cell receptor (beta chain) was identified during a study of cytomegalovirus exposure and HLA in healthy donors. The PCR made use of 60 Vbeta and 13 Jbeta primers. Libraries were prepared by immunoSEQ multiplex PCR; TCRdb keeps only in-frame clonotypes and omits some of them. The table for this sample gives under 70,000 clones. Germline CDR1 is LNHNV and CDR2 is YYDKDF (reference sequence). Trimming took off 5 bases at V and 9 bases at J, with 11 bases between the two ends. This CDR3 contains 13 residues. This TCR was recovered from a woman under 30 in good health and CMV-seronegative. The rearrangement links TRBV15 to TRBJ1-6; D perhaps matches TRBD1 (5 bases). Material: PBMCs. The CDR3 region is CATSPSGFSPLHF. The CDR3 DNA sequence: TGTGCCACCAGCCCCTCAGGGTTTTCACCCCTCCACTTT.